The T cell receptor beta chain described here comes from a study of shared T cell receptors in the human thymus. Here immunoSEQ multiplex PCR was the method, and the copy in TCRdb shows in-frame clones only, minus some. The sample consists of hundreds of thousands of clones, 88% of them appearing once. This CDR3 is 16 amino acids long. Trimming cost V 0 bases and J 6 bases; bases outside gene matches: 8. Germline V gene sequence: CDR1 WNHNN, CDR2 SYGVQD (reference sequence). Another study also made use of these data, one on human thymus T cells. That report notes: It was healthy Finnish infants having corrective surgery for congenital heart defects who were the donors.

V usage is TRBV10-1 and J usage is TRBJ2-1; 7 nucleotides match TRBD1. Sequenced: thymocytes. This receptor was identified in a boy in the first two years of life with a congenital heart defect. In DNA, the CDR3 is TGCGCCAGCAGTGAGTCCTTGGACAGGCAAGCCAATGAGCAGTTCTTC. This translates into CASSESLDRQANEQFF.